This T cell receptor (beta chain) was profiled in a study of post-analysis software for immune sequencing data. Study-level points and caveats: TRBV segments more frequent in patients than in controls numbered five and included TRBV5-6, TRBV5-1 and TRBV20-1. Strong co-clustering by F measure linked samples that shared a preparation batch.

Researchers reported that TCR beta cDNA libraries carried unique molecular identifiers. The T cell input of roughly 0.95 to 10 million gave a few hundred thousand cDNA molecules. MiXCR was run by TCRdb on the PCR reads, yielding one entry per CDR3 protein. The sample contains roughly 600,000 distinct CDR3 sequences, 44% of which appear only once. V was trimmed by 0 bases and J by 0 bases, leaving 6 bases between them. CDR1 and CDR2 from the germline V gene are MNHEY and SVGAGI. The CDR3 covers 15 residues. This clonotype was counted between two and nine times. The antigen is not known. The TCR was taken from a girl aged 10-17 years with multiple sclerosis. Sequenced: blood. The chain combines TRBV6-5 with TRBJ2-1; no firm D call. Written as DNA, the CDR3 is TGTGCCAGCAGTTACTCGTGGAGCTCCTACAATGAGCAGTTCTTC. It is translated as CASSYSWSSYNEQFF.